The 14 T cell receptor beta chains presented below share a single source sample, sequenced in a study of early T cells in non-severe SARS-CoV-2 infection. TCRdb ran MiXCR on the 5' RACE reads and lists one entry per CDR3 protein. The data contain under 70,000 distinct CDR3 sequences, over 4.5% of them singletons. The input for sequencing was whole blood, taken at baseline. The receptors shown here come from an adult who was a healthcare worker with PCR-confirmed SARS-CoV-2 infection or an uninfected control (not recorded which).

This clonotype was seen only a few times. V is TRBV5-5 and J is TRBJ1-6, with D hard to call. Looked up from germline, CDR1 is SGHKS and CDR2 is YYEKEE (reference sequence). Trimming cost V 1 base and J 5 bases, with 10 bases left between them. The CDR3 contains 15 residues. CDR3 coding DNA: TGTGCCAGCAGCTTGCTACGGCAGGATAATTCACCCCTCCACTTT. As protein: CASSLLRQDNSPLHF.

This clonotype was counted only a few times. The CDR3 DNA sequence: TGTGCCAGCAGTTTAAAGGCGGGGGAGGTATACAATGAGCAGTTCTTC. Translation: CASSLKAGEVYNEQFF. This chain links TRBV27 with TRBJ2-1; 7 positions match TRBD2. This CDR3 comprises 16 residues. Germline-derived CDR1 and CDR2 are MNHEY and SMNVEV (reference sequence). After removal of 2 bases from V and 4 bases from J, the junction contained 8 bases not matched to a gene.

This clonotype was observed a handful of times. The chain uses TRBV5-1 and TRBJ1-2; a possible D gene is TRBD1 (6 bases). CDR1 and CDR2 (germline): SGHRS, YFSETQ. V was cut by 2 bases and J by 8 bases, with 13 bases left in between. The CDR3 loop spans 13 amino acids. In nucleotides, the CDR3 is TGCGCCAGCAGCTTATCAGGGGTGGACGGCTACACCTTC. Translated, it gives CASSLSGVDGYTF.

The table lists this clonotype with many counts. This chain uses TRBV20-1 with TRBJ1-3; tentatively, D is TRBD1 (5 bases). Trimming removed 1 base from V and 4 bases from J, with 14 bases in between. Germline CDR1 is DFQATT and CDR2 is SNEGSKA (reference sequence). This CDR3 is built from 15 residues. The CDR3 region has the DNA TGCAGTGCTAGAGGGACACACCGCATGGGAAACACCATATATTTT. Translating gives CSARGTHRMGNTIYF.

The J gene is TRBJ1-2, the V gene TRBV7-2; maybe TRBD1 (5 bases). Germline CDR1 is SGHTA and CDR2 is FQGNSA. Trimming removed 6 bases at V and 4 bases at J, with 12 bases between. This CDR3 is built from 13 residues. The CDR3 loop is CASSEWGGYGYTF. In DNA form, the CDR3 reads TGTGCCAGCAGTGAGTGGGGCGGCTATGGCTACACCTTC.

This clonotype came up many times. V gene TRBV5-1 combines with J gene TRBJ2-7, with TRBD2 as a possible D gene (5 bases). Looked up from germline, CDR1 is SGHRS and CDR2 is YFSETQ. The CDR3 length is 18 residues. V was shortened by 0 bases and J by 3 bases, with 22 bases between the two germline ends. In nucleotides, the CDR3 is TGCGCCAGCAGCTTGGGTGGATGGCGAGGGTCCCGAAACTACGAGCAGTACTTC. The encoded protein is CASSLGGWRGSRNYEQYF. Using reference TRBV5-1 and TRBJ2-7 for the parts outside the CDR3, the full variable domain is KAGVTQTPRYLIKTRGQQVTLSCSPISGHRSVSWYQQTPGQGLQFLFEYFSETQRNKGNFPGRFSGRQFSNSRSEMNVSTLELGDSALYLCASSLGGWRGSRNYEQYFGPGTRLTVT.

This rearrangement joins TRBV5-1 to TRBJ2-7; D might be TRBD1 (5 bases). The V end was cut by 2 bases, the J end by 6 bases, with 18 bases between. The CDR3 loop spans 15 amino acids. In germline, CDR1 is SGHRS, CDR2 YFSETQ. The CDR3 loop reads CASSFDAQGRGEQYF. CDR3 coding DNA: TGCGCCAGCAGCTTCGACGCTCAGGGTCGCGGCGAGCAGTACTTC. Looking up the rest from reference TRBV5-1 and TRBJ2-7 gives the full variable domain: KAGVTQTPRYLIKTRGQQVTLSCSPISGHRSVSWYQQTPGQGLQFLFEYFSETQRNKGNFPGRFSGRQFSNSRSEMNVSTLELGDSALYLCASSFDAQGRGEQYFGPGTRLTVT.

In this sample, this clonotype turned up many times. This sequence joins TRBV12-3 or TRBV12-4 and TRBJ1-5; D gene unclear. V lost 4 bases and J 3 bases, leaving 7 bases between the germline ends. CDR3 size: 13 residues. The CDR3 DNA is TGTGCCAGCAGTTCCCAGGACAATCAGCCCCAGCATTTT. This encodes CASSSQDNQPQHF.

This clonotype was counted ten times or more. The chain is built from TRBV18 and TRBJ2-7; D might be TRBD1 (6 bases). Trimming shortened V by 1 base and J by 3 bases, and 10 bases separated the two germline ends. This CDR3 region has 14 residues. Germline V CDR1 and CDR2: KGHSH, LQKENI. The CDR3 reads CASSPRDTDYEQYF. The CDR3 DNA sequence: TGTGCCAGCTCACCACGGGACACTGACTACGAGCAGTACTTC. The variable domain in full, with the rest retrieved from reference TRBV18 and TRBJ2-7, is NAGVMQNPRHLVRRRGQEARLRCSPMKGHSHVYWYRQLPEEGLKFMVYLQKENIIDESGMPKERFSAEFPKEGPSILRIQQVVRGDSAAYFCASSPRDTDYEQYFGPGTRLTVT.

Only a few counts were recorded for this clonotype. The chain couples TRBV24-1 to TRBJ1-4; D is perhaps TRBD1 (6 bases). This CDR3 has 16 amino acids. The V and J ends lost 8 bases and 0 bases respectively, with 15 bases between them. Germline CDR1 is KGHDR and CDR2 is SFDVKD. CDR3 nucleotide sequence: TGTGCCACCAAAGACCCCTACAGGGCAACTAATGAAAAACTGTTTTTT. Translation: CATKDPYRATNEKLFF.

The V call is TRBV29-1, the J call TRBJ2-7, with D perhaps assigned TRBD1 or TRBD2 (7 bases each). The ends were cut back, 2 bases at V and 2 bases at J, with 13 bases in the middle. This CDR3 has 14 amino acids. Germline-derived CDR1 and CDR2 are SQVTM and ANQGSEA. CDR3 in DNA: TGCAGCGTTGAACTGACAGGGAGGGCCTACGAGCAGTACTTC. Encoded protein: CSVELTGRAYEQYF.

This clonotype was recorded many times. The V call is TRBV6-2 or TRBV6-3, the J call TRBJ2-1, with D possibly matching TRBD2 (6 bases). This CDR3 spans 15 amino acids. V was shortened by 5 bases and J by 4 bases, with 15 bases between the two germline ends. CDR1 and CDR2 (germline): MNHEY, SVGEGT. CDR3 sequence: CASSGAEGPYNEQFF. The CDR3 bases are TGTGCCAGCAGTGGAGCGGAGGGCCCGTACAATGAGCAGTTCTTC.

This clonotype was observed a handful of times. The chain carries TRBV20-1 and TRBJ2-7, with D perhaps TRBD1 or TRBD2 (7 bases each). Germline V gene sequence: CDR1 DFQATT, CDR2 SNEGSKA (reference sequence). V shed 0 bases and J shed 5 bases, with 14 bases lying between them. The CDR3 loop spans 14 amino acids. The CDR3 sequence is CSARDRRGRDEQYF. The CDR3, as DNA: TGCAGTGCTAGAGATCGCAGGGGGAGGGACGAGCAGTACTTC.

This clonotype was recorded many times. The rearrangement joins TRBV5-6 to TRBJ2-7, with D unresolved. Germline CDR1 and CDR2: SGHDT and YYEEEE. The CDR3 length is 13 residues. V gave up 0 bases and J gave up 6 bases, with 10 bases separating them. CDR3 region: CASSLVTTTEQYF. The CDR3 bases are TGTGCCAGCAGCTTGGTAACAACCACCGAGCAGTACTTC.